This TCR beta chain originates from a study of early T cells in non-severe SARS-CoV-2 infection. Study summary: Sequenced bulk RNA came from whole blood that was unsorted, and chains were unpaired.

Germline CDR1 reads WNHNN; CDR2 reads SYGVQD (reference sequence). The CDR3 consists of 20 residues. The V segment lost 3 bases and the J segment 0 bases; nucleotides outside the gene matches: 9. This clonotype was recorded a few times. The antigen is not known. General observations from the study: The VDJdb matching leaned toward anti-spike CD8 responses and overlooked private and CD4 specificities.

TCRdb re-analysed the 5' RACE reads in MiXCR, keeping a single row per CDR3 protein. The sample holds 68,000 or so distinct CDR3 sequences; 10% to 15% are singletons and the top ten take less than 2%. The chain recombines TRBV10-1 with TRBJ2-2, with 14 bases matching TRBD2. The sequence came from an adult who was a healthcare worker with PCR-confirmed SARS-CoV-2 infection or an uninfected control (not recorded which). Sequenced: whole blood. This CDR3 reads CASSDLSGTSGGPNTGELFF. Written as DNA, the CDR3 is TGCGCCAGCAGTGACTTATCCGGGACTAGCGGGGGACCGAACACCGGGGAGCTGTTTTTT.